These 12 T cell receptor beta chains were sequenced from one sample in a study of technical replicates of blood from several donors. Profiled with immunoSEQ multiplex PCR; TCRdb holds only in-frame clones, not every one. Seen here are approximately 89,000 clones, 94% observed once, and the top ten hold 0.39%. The material sequenced was T cells isolated from PBMCs. The receptors stem from a human donor in good health.

The chain is built from TRBV5-4 and TRBJ2-7, with 8 bases fitting TRBD2. This CDR3 region has 14 residues. CDR1 and CDR2 (germline): SGHNT, YYREEE (reference sequence). J lost 6 bases, V lost 0 bases, and 5 bases had no gene match. The CDR3 loop is CASSLAGTRGEQYF. For the CDR3, the DNA is TGTGCCAGCAGCTTGGCCGGGACTAGGGGCGAGCAGTACTTC.

This chain joins TRBV5-1 and TRBJ2-3, with 7 bases matching TRBD2. Germline-derived CDR1 and CDR2 are SGHRS and YFSETQ. V trimming: 5 bases; J trimming: 3 bases; junction bases outside the gene matches: 3. This CDR3 comprises 13 residues. The CDR3 here is CASRQRGTDTQYF. As DNA, the CDR3 is TGCGCCAGCAGACAGCGGGGTACAGATACGCAGTATTTT.

The chain links TRBV30 to TRBJ1-5; D is unresolved. Trimming stripped 4 bases from V and 0 bases from J, with 10 bases between. Germline assignment: CDR1 GTSNPN and CDR2 SVGIG (reference sequence). The CDR3 contains 14 residues. The CDR3 region is CAWTDTNSNQPQHF. CDR3 nucleotide sequence: TGTGCCTGGACAGATACAAATAGCAATCAGCCCCAGCATTTT.

V gene TRBV14 combines with J gene TRBJ1-1; D is undetermined. V lost 2 bases and J 1 base, leaving 11 bases between the germline ends. Germline values: CDR1 SGHDN, CDR2 FVKESK. The CDR3 covers 15 residues. CDR3 sequence (DNA): TGTGCCAGCAGCCAATATTCCGGGAGGAACACTGAAGCTTTCTTT. Translating gives CASSQYSGRNTEAFF.

Turning to this clone: Its ends do not fully match the called genes, so a read error is possible. This chain connects TRBV7-7 to TRBJ2-3, with 11 bases matching TRBD2. This CDR3 has 14 residues. Germline-derived CDR1 and CDR2 are SSHAT and FNYEAQ (reference sequence). CDR3 sequence: CASSLAGGVDTQYF. The CDR3 nucleotides are TGTGCTAGCAGCTTAGCGGGAGGGGTCGATACGCAGTATTTT.

This clone is a singleton in its sample. The J gene is TRBJ2-1, the V gene TRBV30; TRBD2 matches 10 bases. Germline CDR1 is GTSNPN and CDR2 is SVGIG (reference sequence). This CDR3 is 14 amino acids long. J was trimmed by 12 bases and V by 3 bases; bases with no gene match: 11. CDR3 region: CAWRLSGRQNGQFF. As DNA, the CDR3 is TGTGCCTGGAGACTTAGCGGGAGGCAGAACGGGCAGTTCTTC.

V gene TRBV21-1 combines with J gene TRBJ1-2. TRBV21-1 is a pseudogene. The CDR3 is made up of 14 amino acids. The CDR3: CASSKAQRGCGYTF. The CDR3 DNA is TGTGCCAGCAGCAAAGCGCAAAGAGGATGCGGCTACACCTTC.

The V call is TRBV18, the J call TRBJ1-1; the match to TRBD1 covers 7 bases. CDR1 and CDR2 (germline): KGHSH, LQKENI. V lost 3 bases to trimming and J lost 6 bases; unmatched junction nucleotides: 10. The CDR3 contains 15 residues. CDR3 sequence (DNA): TGTGCCAGCTCACCTGAACTACAGGGGAGCTCTGAAGCTTTCTTT. Amino acids: CASSPELQGSSEAFF.

The chain is built from TRBV19 and TRBJ2-7, with a tentative D call TRBD2 (5 bases). The germline CDR1 and CDR2 sequences are LNHDA and SQIVND (reference sequence). Trimming took 5 bases from V and 4 from J, leaving 12 bases between them. CDR3 length: 13 residues. CDR3 in DNA: TGTGCCAGTAGTCGGAGGTTATTATACGAGCAGTACTTC. It specifies CASSRRLLYEQYF.

The J gene is TRBJ1-1, the V gene TRBV28; TRBD1 matches at 7 bases. CDR3 size: 16 residues. V lost 7 bases, J lost 6 bases, and 17 bases stayed unmatched. The germline V gene encodes CDR1 MDHEN and CDR2 SYDVKM. The CDR3 spells CASTTTRTGSVPEAFF. The DNA for the CDR3 is TGTGCCAGCACTACAACCCGGACAGGCTCAGTTCCTGAAGCTTTCTTT.

V and J are TRBV30 and TRBJ2-1, with D maybe TRBD2 (5 bases). V dropped 1 base and J dropped 9 bases, with 16 bases sitting between them. The germline V gene has CDR1 GTSNPN and CDR2 SVGIG (reference sequence). The CDR3 covers 14 residues. CDR3 sequence reads: CAWSAGGGGGEQFF. The DNA of the CDR3 is TGTGCCTGGAGTGCAGGAGGAGGAGGTGGTGAGCAGTTCTTC. The full variable domain, with the rest looked up from reference TRBV30 and TRBJ2-1, is SQTIHQWPATLVQPVGSPLSLECTVEGTSNPNLYWYRQAAGRGLQLLFYSVGIGQISSEVPQNLSASRPQDRQFILSSKKLLLSDSGFYLCAWSAGGGGGEQFFGPGTRLTVL.

Only a few counts were recorded for this clone. The chain combines TRBV28 with TRBJ1-5, with D maybe TRBD1 (5 bases). The germline V and J ends were trimmed by 9 bases and 3 bases, with 18 bases remaining between them. The CDR3 contains 15 residues. Germline assignment: CDR1 MDHEN and CDR2 SYDVKM. The CDR3 loop is CASSGSQVYNQPQHF. The CDR3 nucleotides are TGTGCCAGTTCAGGGTCCCAAGTATACAATCAGCCCCAGCATTTT.